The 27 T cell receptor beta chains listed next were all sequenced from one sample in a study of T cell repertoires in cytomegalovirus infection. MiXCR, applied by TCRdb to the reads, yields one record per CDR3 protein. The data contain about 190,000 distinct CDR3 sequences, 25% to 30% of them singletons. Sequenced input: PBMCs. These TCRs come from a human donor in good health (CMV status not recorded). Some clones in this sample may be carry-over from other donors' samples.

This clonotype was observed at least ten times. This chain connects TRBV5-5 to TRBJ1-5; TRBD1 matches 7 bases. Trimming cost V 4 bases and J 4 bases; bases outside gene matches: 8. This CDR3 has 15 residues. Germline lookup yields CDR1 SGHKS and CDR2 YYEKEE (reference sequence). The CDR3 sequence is CASSSGQVANQPQHF. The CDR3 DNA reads TGTGCCAGCAGCAGTGGACAGGTTGCGAATCAGCCCCAGCATTTT.

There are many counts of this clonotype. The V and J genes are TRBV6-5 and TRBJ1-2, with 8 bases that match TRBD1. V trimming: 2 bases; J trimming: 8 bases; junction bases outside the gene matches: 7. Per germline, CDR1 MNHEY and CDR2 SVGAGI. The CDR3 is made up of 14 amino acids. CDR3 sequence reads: CASSYLTGGGGYTF. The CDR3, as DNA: TGTGCCAGCAGTTACCTAACAGGGGGAGGCGGCTACACCTTC.

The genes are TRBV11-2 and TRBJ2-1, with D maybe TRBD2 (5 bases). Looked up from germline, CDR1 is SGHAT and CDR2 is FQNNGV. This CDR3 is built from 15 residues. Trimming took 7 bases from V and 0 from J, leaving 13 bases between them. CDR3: CASTLGSRSYNEQFF. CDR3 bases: TGTGCCAGCACCCTGGGGAGTCGCTCCTACAATGAGCAGTTCTTC.

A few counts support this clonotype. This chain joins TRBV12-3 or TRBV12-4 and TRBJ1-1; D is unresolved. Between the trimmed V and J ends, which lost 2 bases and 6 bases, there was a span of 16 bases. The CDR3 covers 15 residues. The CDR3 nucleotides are TGTGCCAGCAGTTTACAGGCTCCAGGAGGATCTGAAGCTTTCTTT. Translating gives CASSLQAPGGSEAFF.

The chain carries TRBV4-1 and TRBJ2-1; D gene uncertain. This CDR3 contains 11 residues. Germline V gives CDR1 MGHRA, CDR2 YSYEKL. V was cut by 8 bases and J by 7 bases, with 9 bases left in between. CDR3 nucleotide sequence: TGCGCCAGCCCAGTGGGGAATGAGCAGTTCTTC. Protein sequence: CASPVGNEQFF.

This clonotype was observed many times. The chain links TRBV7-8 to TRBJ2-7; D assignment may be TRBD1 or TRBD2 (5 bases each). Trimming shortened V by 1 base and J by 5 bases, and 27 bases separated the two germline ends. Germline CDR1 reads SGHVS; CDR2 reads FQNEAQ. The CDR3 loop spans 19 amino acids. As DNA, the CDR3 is TGTGCCAGCAGCTTAGAAACTAGGGACGGAGTTGGAGTTCGGGACGAGCAGTACTTC. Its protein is CASSLETRDGVGVRDEQYF. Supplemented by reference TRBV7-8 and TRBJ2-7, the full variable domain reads GAGVSQSPRYKVAKRGQDVALRCDPISGHVSLFWYQQALGQGPEFLTYFQNEAQLDKSGLPSDRFFAERPEGSVSTLKIQRTQQEDSAVYLCASSLETRDGVGVRDEQYFGPGTRLTVT.

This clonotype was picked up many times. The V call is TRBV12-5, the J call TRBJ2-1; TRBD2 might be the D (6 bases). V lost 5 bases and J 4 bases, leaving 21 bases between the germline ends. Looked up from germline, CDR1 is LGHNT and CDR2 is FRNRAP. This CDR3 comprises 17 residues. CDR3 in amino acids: CASGAFSGTSLYNEQFF. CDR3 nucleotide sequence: TGTGCTAGTGGTGCCTTCTCCGGGACTTCCCTTTACAATGAGCAGTTCTTC.

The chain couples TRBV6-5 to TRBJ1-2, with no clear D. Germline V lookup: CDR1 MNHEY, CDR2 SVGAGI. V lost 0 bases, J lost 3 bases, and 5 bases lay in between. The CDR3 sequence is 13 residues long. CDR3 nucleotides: TGTGCCAGCAGTTACTCACGGGACTATGGCTACACCTTC. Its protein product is CASSYSRDYGYTF.

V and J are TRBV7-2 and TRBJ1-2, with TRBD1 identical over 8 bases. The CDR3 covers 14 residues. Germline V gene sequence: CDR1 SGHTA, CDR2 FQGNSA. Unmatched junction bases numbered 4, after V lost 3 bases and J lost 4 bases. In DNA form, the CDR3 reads TGTGCCAGCAGCTTGGACAGGGCGGTCTATGGCTACACCTTC. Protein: CASSLDRAVYGYTF.

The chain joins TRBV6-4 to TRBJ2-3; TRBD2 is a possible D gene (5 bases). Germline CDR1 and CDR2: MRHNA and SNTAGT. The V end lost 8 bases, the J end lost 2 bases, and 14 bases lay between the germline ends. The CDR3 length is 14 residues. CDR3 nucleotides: TGTGCCAGCTACCCCGGGGTCTTCACAGATACGCAGTATTTT. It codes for CASYPGVFTDTQYF.

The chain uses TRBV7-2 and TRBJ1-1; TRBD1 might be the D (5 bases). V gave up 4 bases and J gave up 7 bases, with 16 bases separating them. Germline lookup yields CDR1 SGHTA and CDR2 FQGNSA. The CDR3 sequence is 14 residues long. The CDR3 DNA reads TGTGCCAGCAGCTCGGACATAGGAGCCGATGAAGCTTTCTTT. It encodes CASSSDIGADEAFF.

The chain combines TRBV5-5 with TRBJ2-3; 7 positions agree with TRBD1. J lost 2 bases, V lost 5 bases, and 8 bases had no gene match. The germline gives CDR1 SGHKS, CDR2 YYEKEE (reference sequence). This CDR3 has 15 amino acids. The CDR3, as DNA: TGTGCCAGCAGGGAAACAGGGGCCTTCACAGATACGCAGTATTTT. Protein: CASRETGAFTDTQYF.

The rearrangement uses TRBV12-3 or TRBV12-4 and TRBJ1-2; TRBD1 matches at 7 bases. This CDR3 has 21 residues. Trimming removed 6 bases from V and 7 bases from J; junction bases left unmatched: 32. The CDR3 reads CASSYASSRRIGAQGLAGYTF. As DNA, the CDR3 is TGTGCCAGCAGCTATGCCTCTTCGAGACGTATTGGGGCACAGGGGCTAGCTGGCTACACCTTC.

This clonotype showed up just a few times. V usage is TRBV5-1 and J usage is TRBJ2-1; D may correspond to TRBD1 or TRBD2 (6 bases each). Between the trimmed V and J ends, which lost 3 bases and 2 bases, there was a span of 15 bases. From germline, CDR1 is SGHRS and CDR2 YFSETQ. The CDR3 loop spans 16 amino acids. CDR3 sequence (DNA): TGCGCCAGCAGCTCGCACGGAGGGGGGACCTACAATGAGCAGTTCTTC. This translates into CASSSHGGGTYNEQFF. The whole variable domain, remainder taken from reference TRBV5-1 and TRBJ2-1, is KAGVTQTPRYLIKTRGQQVTLSCSPISGHRSVSWYQQTPGQGLQFLFEYFSETQRNKGNFPGRFSGRQFSNSRSEMNVSTLELGDSALYLCASSSHGGGTYNEQFFGPGTRLTVL.

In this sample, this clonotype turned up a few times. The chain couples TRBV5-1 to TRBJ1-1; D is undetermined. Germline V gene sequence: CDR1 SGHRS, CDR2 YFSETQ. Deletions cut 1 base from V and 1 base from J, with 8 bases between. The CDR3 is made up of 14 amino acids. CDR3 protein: CASSLNSQNTEAFF. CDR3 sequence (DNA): TGCGCCAGCAGCTTGAACAGCCAGAACACTGAAGCTTTCTTT.

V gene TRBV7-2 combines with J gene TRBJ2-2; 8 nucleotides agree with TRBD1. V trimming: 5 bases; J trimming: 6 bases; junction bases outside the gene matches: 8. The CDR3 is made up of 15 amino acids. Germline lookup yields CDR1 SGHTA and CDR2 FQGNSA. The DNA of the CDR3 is TGTGCCAGCAGCCGTGGACAGGGTAGAGCCGGGGAGCTGTTTTTT. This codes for CASSRGQGRAGELFF. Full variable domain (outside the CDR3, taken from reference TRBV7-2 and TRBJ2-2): GAGVSQSPSNKVTEKGKDVELRCDPISGHTALYWYRQSLGQGLEFLIYFQGNSAPDKSGLPSDRFSAERTGGSVSTLTIQRTQQEDSAVYLCASSRGQGRAGELFFGEGSRLTVL.

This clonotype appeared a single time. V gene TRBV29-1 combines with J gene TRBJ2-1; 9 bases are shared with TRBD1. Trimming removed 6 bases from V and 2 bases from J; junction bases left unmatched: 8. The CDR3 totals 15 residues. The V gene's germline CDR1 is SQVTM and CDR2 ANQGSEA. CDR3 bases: TGCAGCGTCGCAGGGGGGGACAGGGCCTACAATGAGCAGTTCTTC. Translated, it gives CSVAGGDRAYNEQFF.

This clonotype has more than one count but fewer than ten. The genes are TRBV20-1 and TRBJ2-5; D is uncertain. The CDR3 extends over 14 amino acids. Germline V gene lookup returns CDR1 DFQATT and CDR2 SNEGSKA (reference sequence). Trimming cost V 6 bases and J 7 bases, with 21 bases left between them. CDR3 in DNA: TGCAGTGCGCCTCTCGGTCTCGGGCAGCGGACCCAGTACTTC. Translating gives CSAPLGLGQRTQYF.

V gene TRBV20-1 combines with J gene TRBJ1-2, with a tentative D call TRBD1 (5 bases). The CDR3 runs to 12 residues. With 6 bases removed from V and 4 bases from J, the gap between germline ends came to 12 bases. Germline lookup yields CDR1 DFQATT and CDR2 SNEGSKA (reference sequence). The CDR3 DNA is TGCAGTGCAGCGCTGGGACCCTATGGCTACACCTTC. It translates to CSAALGPYGYTF.

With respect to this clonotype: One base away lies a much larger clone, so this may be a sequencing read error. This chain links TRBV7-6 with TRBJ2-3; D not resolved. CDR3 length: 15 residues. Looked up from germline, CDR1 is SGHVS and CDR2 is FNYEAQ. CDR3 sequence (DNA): TGTGCCAACAGCTCCGAAGGGATGGTAACAGATACGCAGTATTTT. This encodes CANSSEGMVTDTQYF.

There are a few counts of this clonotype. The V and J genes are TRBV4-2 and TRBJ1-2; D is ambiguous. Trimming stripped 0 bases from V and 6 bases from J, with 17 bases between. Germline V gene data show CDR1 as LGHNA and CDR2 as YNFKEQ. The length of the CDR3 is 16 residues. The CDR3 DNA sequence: TGTGCCAGCAGCCAAGATCCCAACCCTCCCCCCGATGGCTACACCTTC. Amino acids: CASSQDPNPPPDGYTF.

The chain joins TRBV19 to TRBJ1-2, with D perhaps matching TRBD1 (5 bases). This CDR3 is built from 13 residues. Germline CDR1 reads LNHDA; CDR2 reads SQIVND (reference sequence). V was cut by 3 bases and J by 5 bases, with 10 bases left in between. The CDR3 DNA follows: TGTGCCAGTAGTATCCCAGGGATGTATGGCTACACCTTC. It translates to CASSIPGMYGYTF.

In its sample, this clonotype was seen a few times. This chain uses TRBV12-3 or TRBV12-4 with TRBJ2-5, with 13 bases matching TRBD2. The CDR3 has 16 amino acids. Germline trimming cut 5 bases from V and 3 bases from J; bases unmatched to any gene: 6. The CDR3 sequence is CASSPSGTSGEETQYF. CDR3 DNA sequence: TGTGCCAGCAGTCCCTCTGGGACTAGCGGGGAAGAGACCCAGTACTTC.

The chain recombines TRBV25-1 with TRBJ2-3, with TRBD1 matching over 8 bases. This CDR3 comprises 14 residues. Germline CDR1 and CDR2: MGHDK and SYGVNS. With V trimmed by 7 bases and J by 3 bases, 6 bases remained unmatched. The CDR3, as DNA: TGTGCCAGCATCGGACAGGGAGGAACAGATACGCAGTATTTT. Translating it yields CASIGQGGTDTQYF.

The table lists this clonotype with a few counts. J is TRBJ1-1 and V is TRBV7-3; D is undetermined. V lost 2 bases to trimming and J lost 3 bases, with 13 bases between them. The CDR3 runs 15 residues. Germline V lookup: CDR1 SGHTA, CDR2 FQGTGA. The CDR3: CASSLGAQWDTEAFF. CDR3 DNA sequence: TGTGCCAGCAGCTTAGGCGCGCAATGGGACACTGAAGCTTTCTTT.

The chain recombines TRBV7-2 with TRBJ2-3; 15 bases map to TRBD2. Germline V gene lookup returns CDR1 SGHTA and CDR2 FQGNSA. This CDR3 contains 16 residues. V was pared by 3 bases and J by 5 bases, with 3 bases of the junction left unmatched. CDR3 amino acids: CASSLGTSGGQDTQYF. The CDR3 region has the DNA TGTGCCAGCAGCTTGGGGACTAGCGGGGGGCAAGATACGCAGTATTTT.

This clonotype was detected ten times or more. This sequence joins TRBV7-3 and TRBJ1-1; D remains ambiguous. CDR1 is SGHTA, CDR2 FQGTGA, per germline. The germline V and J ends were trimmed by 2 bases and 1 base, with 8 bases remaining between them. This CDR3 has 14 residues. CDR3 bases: TGTGCCAGCAGCTTAGACAACAGGAACACTGAAGCTTTCTTT. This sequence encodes CASSLDNRNTEAFF.